These T cell receptor beta chains were read from a single sample in a study of blood T cell repertoires in COVID-19. Measured with immunoSEQ multiplex PCR; TCRdb has only the in-frame clones, and not every one. The sample includes 150,000 to 200,000 clones, approximately 90% seen only once; the top ten take roughly 5.5%. Source material: peripheral blood. The receptors shown here come from a man aged 40-55 years with active or convalescent COVID-19. Each CDR3 is given with its conserved first and last residue. D genes are given only for firm matches. Clone size is given for some rows only: seen once, a few or many times, or a class if the clone is expanded.

size	D	J	V	CDR3	DNA
NA	NA	TRBJ2-7	TRBV6-2/TRBV6-3	CASSYRGVGGYEQYF	TGTGCCAGCAGTTATCGGGGAGTTGGAGGCTACGAGCAGTACTTC
NA	TRBD2	TRBJ2-1	TRBV7-8	CASSWGGVAGAEQFF	TGTGCCAGCAGCTGGGGCGGGGTAGCGGGAGCTGAGCAGTTCTTC
NA	TRBD2	TRBJ2-1	TRBV29-1	CSVEPAGGSYNEQFF	TGCAGCGTTGAACCAGCGGGGGGGAGCTACAATGAGCAGTTCTTC
NA	NA	TRBJ2-7	TRBV30	CAWQNQHGYEQYF	TGTGCCTGGCAAAACCAACACGGGTACGAGCAGTACTTC
NA	NA	TRBJ2-1	TRBV28	CASSSPSRGSEQFF	TGTGCCAGCAGTTCACCGTCTAGGGGCAGTGAGCAGTTCTTC
NA	TRBD1	TRBJ1-2	TRBV19	CASSIGGDSYYGYTF	TGTGCCAGTAGTATCGGTGGGGACAGCTACTATGGCTACACCTTC
NA	NA	TRBJ1-2	TRBV6-1	CASSEFSAGVGYTF	TGTGCCAGCAGTGAATTTAGCGCCGGAGTGGGCTACACCTTC
NA	NA	TRBJ1-1	TRBV5-4	CASSPRGDTEAFF	TGTGCCAGCAGCCCCAGGGGTGATACTGAAGCTTTCTTT
NA	TRBD1	TRBJ1-3	TRBV27	CASSPGTGFSTSLNTIYF	TGTGCCAGCAGTCCCGGGACAGGGTTTTCGACTAGTCTAAACACCATATATTTT
NA	NA	TRBJ2-7	TRBV18	CASSESGEQYF	TGTGCCAGCTCTGAGTCGGGCGAGCAGTACTTC
NA	TRBD1	TRBJ1-1	TRBV7-2	CASSWDRGILKTEAFF	TGTGCCAGCAGCTGGGACAGGGGAATTTTAAAGACTGAAGCTTTCTTT
NA	TRBD2	TRBJ2-5	TRBV19	CASSIGTSGVGETQYF	TGTGCCAGTAGTATAGGTACTAGCGGGGTCGGAGAGACCCAGTACTTC
NA	NA	TRBJ1-1	TRBV2	CASESQMNTEAFF	TGTGCCAGCGAATCGCAGATGAACACTGAAGCTTTCTTT
NA	NA	TRBJ1-5	TRBV28	CASSLPGSENQPQHF	TGTGCCAGCAGTTTACCCGGCAGCGAAAATCAGCCCCAGCATTTT
NA	NA	TRBJ1-1	TRBV7-9	CASSLLAQSGINTEAFF	TGTGCCAGCAGCTTACTAGCCCAAAGCGGTATCAACACTGAAGCTTTCTTT
NA	NA	TRBJ2-1	TRBV14	CASSQEEGYLGNEQFF	TGTGCCAGCAGCCAAGAGGAGGGGTACTTGGGCAATGAGCAGTTCTTC
NA	NA	TRBJ1-4	TRBV5-4	CAFSEVSEKLFF	TGTGCCTTCTCGGAGGTTTCCGAAAAACTGTTTTTT
NA	TRBD1	TRBJ1-6	TRBV3-1/TRBV3-2	CASSPLQGYRSPLHF	TGTGCCAGCAGCCCATTACAGGGGTATCGTTCACCCCTCCACTTT
NA	NA	TRBJ2-7	TRBV2	CASSERVTYSYEQYF	TGTGCCAGCAGTGAACGAGTCACTTACTCCTACGAGCAGTACTTC
once	NA	TRBJ1-1	TRBV6-5	CASSSSRGRNTEAFF	TGTGCCAGCAGTTCCAGCAGGGGAAGGAACACTGAAGCTTTCTTT
NA	TRBD1	TRBJ2-3	TRBV28	CASSPTGTGGVRETQYF	TGTGCCAGCAGTCCAACCGGGACAGGGGGGGTAAGGGAGACGCAGTATTTT
NA	NA	TRBJ2-5	TRBV6-5	CASSGRQPIQETQYF	TGTGCCAGCAGCGGACGACAGCCGATACAAGAGACCCAGTACTTC
NA	TRBD1	TRBJ1-1	TRBV3-1/TRBV3-2	CASSQGFGTGMNTEAFF	TGTGCCAGCAGCCAAGGATTCGGGACAGGGATGAACACTGAAGCTTTCTTT
NA	NA	TRBJ2-1	TRBV19	CASYGSHEQFF	TGTGCCAGCTATGGGAGCCATGAGCAGTTCTTC
NA	NA	TRBJ1-5	TRBV20-1	CSASGGTVSNQPQHF	TGCAGTGCAAGTGGAGGAACGGTAAGCAATCAGCCCCAGCATTTT
NA	TRBD1	TRBJ2-2	TRBV9	CASSVTTGVETGELFF	TGTGCCAGCAGCGTAACAACAGGGGTGGAAACCGGGGAGCTGTTTTTT
NA	TRBD1	TRBJ2-7	TRBV23-1	CASSGKGQTAYEQYF	TGCGCCAGCAGCGGTAAGGGACAGACTGCCTACGAGCAGTACTTC
NA	NA	TRBJ2-1	TRBV6-5	CASSYSRGSEQFF	TGTGCCAGCAGTTACAGTAGAGGTTCTGAGCAGTTCTTC
NA	NA	TRBJ2-6	TRBV6-5	CASSSAGAGANVLTF	TGTGCCAGCAGTTCCGCAGGGGCTGGGGCCAACGTCCTGACTTTC
few	TRBD1	TRBJ1-2	TRBV4-2	CASSPRPGTGTNYGYTF	TGTGCCAGCAGCCCCAGACCTGGGACAGGGACGAACTATGGCTACACCTTC
few	NA	TRBJ2-7	TRBV7-9	CASSNHAGTRAYEQYF	TGTGCCAGCAGCAACCACGCCGGGACTCGGGCCTACGAGCAGTACTTC
NA	NA	TRBJ1-5	TRBV19	CASNWGASDQPQHF	TGTGCCAGTAACTGGGGCGCTTCGGATCAGCCCCAGCATTTT
once	NA	TRBJ1-2	TRBV6-5	CASSYLPQGGGYTF	TGTGCCAGCAGTTACTTACCTCAGGGTGGAGGCTACACCTTC
NA	NA	TRBJ2-7	TRBV6-1	CASSEDGSTLSYEQYF	TGTGCCAGCAGTGAAGACGGTTCGACACTTTCCTACGAGCAGTACTTC
NA	NA	TRBJ2-3	TRBV3-1/TRBV3-2	CASSQGGFTDTQYF	TGTGCCAGCAGCCAAGGGGGCTTCACAGATACGCAGTATTTT
NA	NA	TRBJ1-5	TRBV6-2/TRBV6-3	CASSTYRENQPQHF	TGTGCCAGCAGTACCTACAGGGAGAATCAGCCCCAGCATTTT
NA	NA	TRBJ1-1	TRBV5-1	CASSIGLGAGGAFF	TGCGCCAGCAGCATCGGACTGGGCGCTGGTGGAGCTTTCTTT
NA	NA	TRBJ1-1	TRBV15	CATSRDGGKGTEAFF	TGTGCCACCAGCAGAGATGGAGGGAAGGGGACTGAAGCTTTCTTT
NA	TRBD1	TRBJ2-7	TRBV5-5	CASSPQGGFFEQYF	TGTGCCAGCAGCCCACAGGGGGGTTTTTTCGAGCAGTACTTC
NA	NA	TRBJ1-1	TRBV29-1	CSAKNTEAFF	TGCAGCGCCAAGAACACTGAAGCTTTCTTT
NA	NA	TRBJ2-5	TRBV7-2	CASSDDWKSGETQYF	TGTGCCAGCAGCGACGACTGGAAAAGCGGCGAGACCCAGTACTTC
NA	NA	TRBJ2-2	TRBV27	CASRISVQRGGRELFF	TGTGCCAGCAGGATTTCGGTACAAAGGGGGGGCCGGGAGCTGTTTTTT
NA	TRBD1	TRBJ1-2	TRBV5-1	CASSLWGETGYIDGYTF	TGCGCCAGCAGCTTGTGGGGGGAGACAGGGTATATCGATGGCTACACCTTC
NA	NA	TRBJ2-1	TRBV19	CASSIPIYNEQFF	TGTGCCAGTAGTATACCAATTTACAATGAGCAGTTCTTC
NA	TRBD2	TRBJ2-5	TRBV6-5	CASSPGRGETQYF	TGTGCCAGCAGTCCAGGGAGGGGAGAGACCCAGTACTTC
NA	TRBD2	TRBJ2-5	TRBV9	CASSFGGTYQETQYF	TGTGCCAGCTCCTTCGGGGGGACGTACCAAGAGACCCAGTACTTC
few	NA	TRBJ1-3	TRBV6-5	CASRAGAGNTIYF	TGTGCCAGCAGGGCCGGGGCTGGAAACACCATATATTTT
NA	TRBD1	TRBJ1-1	TRBV24-1	CATSDQDRAAFF	TGTGCCACCAGTGATCAGGACAGGGCGGCTTTCTTT
once	TRBD1	TRBJ1-2	TRBV29-1	CSVFGTGSNYGYTF	TGCAGCGTTTTTGGGACAGGCTCAAACTATGGCTACACCTTC
NA	NA	TRBJ1-1	TRBV29-1	CSVERDDPGSLF	TGCAGCGTTGAAAGGGATGACCCCGGGAGTCTCTTT